This TCR beta chain was observed in a study of response to subunit inactivated influenza vaccine. Study-wide findings and caveats: There was a suggestion from the authors that each seasonal influenza vaccination recruits few new T cells.

Worth noting for this clonotype: The antigen remains unidentified.

MiXCR was run by TCRdb on the RT-PCR reads, yielding one entry per CDR3 protein. The data hold about 650,000 distinct CDR3 sequences, with 15% to 18% observed a single time. Sequencing used PBMCs from blood, obtained less than 13 days after vaccination. The clonotype originates from a man aged 50-59 years who received an inactivated influenza vaccine.

In nucleotides, the CDR3 is TGTGCCAGCAGTTACCCGGACAGCTACGAGCAGTACTTC. It translates to CASSYPDSYEQYF. The chain employs TRBV6-2 or TRBV6-3 and TRBJ2-7; D perhaps matches TRBD1 (6 bases). This CDR3 is 13 amino acids long. Per the germline V gene, CDR1 is MNHEY and CDR2 is SVGEGT. V lost 2 bases to trimming and J lost 3 bases, with 8 bases between them.